This TCR beta chain appears in the sequencing data of a study of shared clonotypes between healthy human individuals. Study conclusions and caveats: For naive CD4 cells, 4.5% to 6.5% of clonotypes were shared across a handful of donors.

On this clone itself: What it binds is not known.

Sequencing used immunoSEQ multiplex PCR; TCRdb keeps in-frame clones, though not all of them. The sample has 2 million to 3 million clones, approximately 94% seen once. The sequence was obtained from a man younger than 35 in good health. Sequenced sample: naive CD4+ T cells sorted from blood. Subset of the sample: CD45RA+ positively selected.

CDR3 sequence reads: CASSVQGAWGETQYF. CDR3 coding DNA: TGTGCCAGCAGTGTACAGGGGGCCTGGGGAGAGACCCAGTACTTC. The chain employs TRBV2 and TRBJ2-5; 9 positions match TRBD1. Germline V gives CDR1 SNHLY, CDR2 FYNNEI. The CDR3 runs to 15 residues. V shed 4 bases and J 4 bases; nucleotides not matched to a gene: 7.